These 9 T cell receptor beta chains were sequenced from one sample in a study of early T cells in non-severe SARS-CoV-2 infection. TCRdb fed the 5' RACE reads into MiXCR, producing one record per CDR3 protein. The table lists around 89,000 distinct CDR3 sequences, around 15% of them singletons. Sequences were obtained from whole blood. Receptors were obtained from an adult who was a healthcare worker with PCR-confirmed SARS-CoV-2 infection or an uninfected control (not recorded which).

This clonotype was seen ten or more times. The chain joins TRBV7-7 to TRBJ2-1; D is unclear. The V and J ends lost 4 bases and 0 bases respectively, with 10 bases between them. This CDR3 spans 15 amino acids. Germline V gene data show CDR1 as SSHAT and CDR2 as FNYEAQ (reference sequence). Here the CDR3 reads CASSSSWASYNEQFF. Here the CDR3 DNA reads TGTGCCAGCAGCTCTTCTTGGGCCTCCTACAATGAGCAGTTCTTC.

This clonotype was counted ten times or more. The chain's CDR3 is CATGGGRTDTQYF. In DNA, the CDR3 is TGTGCCACCGGGGGGGGTCGCACAGATACGCAGTATTTT. V usage is TRBV6-5 and J usage is TRBJ2-3; 8 nucleotides agree with TRBD2. Germline V CDR1 and CDR2: MNHEY, SVGAGI. The CDR3 contains 13 residues. V shed 10 bases, J shed 1 base, and the junction held 4 bases outside the gene matches.

This clonotype came up many times. The chain recombines TRBV24-1 with TRBJ2-7; 7 bases map to TRBD1. This CDR3 has 16 residues. The V segment lost 0 bases and the J segment 7 bases; nucleotides outside the gene matches: 11. CDR1 and CDR2 from the germline V gene are KGHDR and SFDVKD. CDR3 loop: CATSDLSLGTDFEQYV. CDR3 DNA: TGTGCCACCAGTGATTTGAGTTTGGGGACAGATTTTGAGCAGTACGTC.

The rearrangement uses TRBV4-2 and TRBJ1-1, with 9 bases lining up with TRBD1. Germline V gene sequence: CDR1 LGHNA, CDR2 YNFKEQ. The CDR3 runs 18 residues. V was pared by 5 bases and J by 0 bases, with 13 bases of the junction left unmatched. Written as DNA, the CDR3 is TGTGCCAGCAGCTATGCAGCCGGGACAGGGCGGGTGAACACTGAAGCTTTCTTT. Translated, it gives CASSYAAGTGRVNTEAFF.

Comments on this clonotype: It may be a read error: a sequence one base away is much more abundant. V gene TRBV14 combines with J gene TRBJ1-1; the D is unclear. The CDR3 covers 14 residues. From germline, CDR1 is SGHDN and CDR2 FVKESK. CDR3 coding DNA: TGTGCCAGCAGCCAACTGGTCCTAAACACTGAAGCTCTCTTT. Translating gives CASSQLVLNTEALF.

J is TRBJ2-3 and V is TRBV11-2; D remains unclear. Per germline, CDR1 SGHAT and CDR2 FQNNGV. V dropped 1 base and J dropped 2 bases, with 7 bases sitting between them. The CDR3 spans 14 residues. As DNA, the CDR3 is TGTGCCAGCAGCTTAGGACGGTACACAGATACGCAGTATTTT. It is translated as CASSLGRYTDTQYF.

This clonotype was observed a few times. This chain uses TRBV13 with TRBJ2-3; TRBD1 might be the D (5 bases). V was clipped by 2 bases and J by 1 base, with 10 bases between them. The length of the CDR3 is 15 residues. Germline loops: CDR1 PRHDT, CDR2 FYEKMQ (reference sequence). CDR3 bases: TGTGCCAGCAGCTTAAGGGGAATCGGCACAGATACGCAGTATTTT. The encoded protein is CASSLRGIGTDTQYF.

This clonotype occurred a few times. The chain recombines TRBV7-9 with TRBJ2-5; 7 nucleotides agree with TRBD1. The CDR3 extends over 15 amino acids. Germline CDR1 reads SEHNR; CDR2 reads FQNEAQ (reference sequence). Trimming at V came to 5 bases and at J to 1 base, leaving 7 bases not matched to a gene. This CDR3 reads CASSHDRDGQETQYF. CDR3 DNA: TGTGCCAGCAGCCACGACAGGGATGGCCAAGAGACCCAGTACTTC.

V usage is TRBV7-8 and J usage is TRBJ1-4, with D perhaps TRBD1 (5 bases). The CDR3 length is 14 residues. The V gene lost 5 bases and the J gene lost 7 bases, with 14 bases spanning the gap. Germline CDR1 SGHVS, CDR2 FQNEAQ. The CDR3 DNA reads TGTGCCAGCAGCGGGGGACTCGGGCTTGAAAAACTGTTTTTT. The encoded protein is CASSGGLGLEKLFF.